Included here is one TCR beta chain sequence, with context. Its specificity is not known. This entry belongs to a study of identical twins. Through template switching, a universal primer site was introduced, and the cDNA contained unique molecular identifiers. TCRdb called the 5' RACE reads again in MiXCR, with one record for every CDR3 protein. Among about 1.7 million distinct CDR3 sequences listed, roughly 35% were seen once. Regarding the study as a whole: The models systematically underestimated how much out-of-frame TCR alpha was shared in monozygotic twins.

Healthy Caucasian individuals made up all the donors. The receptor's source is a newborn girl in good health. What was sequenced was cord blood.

The DNA of the CDR3 is TGTGCCAGCAATTCCCGTGCCCCTAGACAAGCCTACGAGCAGTACTTC. Its protein is CASNSRAPRQAYEQYF. The genes are TRBV6-1 and TRBJ2-5; D remains ambiguous. The end of the DNA fits TRBJ2-7 better, so the J call may be wrong. The CDR3 sequence is 16 residues long. Germline values: CDR1 MNHNS, CDR2 SASEGT.